The 30 T cell receptor beta chains below come from one sample, sequenced in a study of T cells in Graves' hyperthyroidism and ophthalmopathy. TCR beta CDR3 sequences were amplified from RNA transcripts. A set of HTBI primers served as the primers for a first-round RT-PCR of the TCR CDR3. Each CDR3 protein is one row after TCRdb ran MiXCR on the multiplex PCR reads. Here the sample spans about 380,000 distinct CDR3 sequences, about 18% being singletons. Sequencing was carried out using blood. These receptors were collected from a man between 18 and 35 years old with Graves' ophthalmopathy.

This clonotype was seen ten or more times. Its ends do not fully match the called genes, so a read error is possible. The V and J genes are TRBV7-9 and TRBJ2-1; D call uncertain. This CDR3 region has 11 residues. Germline CDR1 is SEHNR and CDR2 is FQNEAQ (reference sequence). The CDR3 region is CASRLGFQQFF. The DNA of the CDR3 is TGTGCCAGCAGGTTAGGGTTTCAGCAGTTCTTC.

This clonotype was counted a few times. The V gene is TRBV6-1, the J gene TRBJ2-2, with D hard to call. The CDR3 has 14 residues. Per germline, CDR1 MNHNS and CDR2 SASEGT. Between the trimmed V and J ends, which lost 11 bases and 0 bases, there was a span of 13 bases. CDR3 nucleotides: TGTGCCGCAGTCCCCCTCGCGAACACCGGGGAGCTGTTTTTT. Translation: CAAVPLANTGELFF.

This clonotype was counted between two and nine times. The CDR3 DNA is TGCAGTGCTAGAGGGGCTAGCGGGGGGGGCCCCTACGAGCAGTACTTC. As protein: CSARGASGGGPYEQYF. The chain links TRBV20-1 to TRBJ2-7; 12 nucleotides agree with TRBD2. The CDR3 sequence is 16 residues long. V shed 1 base, J shed 2 bases, and the junction held 6 bases outside the gene matches. The germline V gene has CDR1 DFQATT and CDR2 SNEGSKA (reference sequence).

Ten or more counts support this clonotype. V gene TRBV6-1 combines with J gene TRBJ1-1, with a tentative D call TRBD1 (6 bases). Germline CDR1 MNHNS, CDR2 SASEGT. V was trimmed by 2 bases and J by 5 bases, leaving 12 bases between them. This CDR3 is built from 14 residues. The CDR3: CASSELQGGTEAFF. For the CDR3, the DNA is TGTGCCAGCAGTGAACTACAGGGAGGAACTGAAGCTTTCTTT.

This clonotype was picked up a small number of times. The chain combines TRBV12-3 or TRBV12-4 with TRBJ2-6; the match to TRBD1 covers 7 bases. CDR3 size: 17 residues. V lost 3 bases to trimming and J lost 0 bases; unmatched junction nucleotides: 5. The CDR3 loop reads CASSLAAGGSGANVLTF. The CDR3 bases are TGTGCCAGCAGTTTGGCCGCAGGGGGCTCTGGGGCCAACGTCCTGACTTTC.

This clonotype was found many times. V usage is TRBV11-1 and J usage is TRBJ1-1; D may be TRBD1 (5 bases). Germline lookup yields CDR1 SGHAT and CDR2 FQDESV (reference sequence). CDR3 length equals 13 residues. V shed 2 bases and J shed 7 bases, with 11 bases lying between them. CDR3 sequence: CASSLNAGLEAFF. As DNA, the CDR3 is TGTGCCAGCAGCTTAAATGCGGGACTTGAAGCTTTCTTT.

The chain joins TRBV18 to TRBJ2-3; D gene unclear. Trimming took off 3 bases at V and 1 base at J, with 14 bases between the two ends. Germline CDR1 is KGHSH and CDR2 is LQKENI. CDR3 length: 16 residues. CDR3 loop: CASSPSPGRGTDTQYF. The CDR3 DNA follows: TGTGCCAGCTCACCTTCACCGGGTCGGGGCACAGATACGCAGTATTTT. Drawing the rest from reference TRBV18 and TRBJ2-3, the complete variable domain is NAGVMQNPRHLVRRRGQEARLRCSPMKGHSHVYWYRQLPEEGLKFMVYLQKENIIDESGMPKERFSAEFPKEGPSILRIQQVVRGDSAAYFCASSPSPGRGTDTQYFGPGTRLTVL.

V usage is TRBV3-1 and J usage is TRBJ2-3; 12 nucleotides line up with TRBD2. The length of the CDR3 is 17 residues. V shed 4 bases, J shed 4 bases, and the junction held 9 bases outside the gene matches. Per germline, CDR1 LGHDT and CDR2 YNNKEL (reference sequence). CDR3 in amino acids: CASSLDGLAGFADTQYF. The CDR3 region has the DNA TGTGCCAGCAGCCTAGACGGACTAGCGGGGTTCGCAGATACGCAGTATTTT.

This clonotype occurred many times. The CDR3 loop is CASSYGASQKAGELFF. The CDR3 DNA follows: TGTGCCAGCAGTTATGGGGCTAGCCAGAAGGCCGGGGAGCTGTTTTTT. This chain uses TRBV6-1 with TRBJ2-2; TRBD1 or TRBD2 may be the D gene (5 bases each). This CDR3 spans 16 amino acids. CDR1 MNHNS and CDR2 SASEGT come from the germline V gene. Trimming stripped 5 bases from V and 6 bases from J, with 19 bases between.

This clonotype appeared a few times. The chain employs TRBV4-1 and TRBJ2-3; D possibly corresponds to TRBD1 (5 bases). This CDR3 is built from 14 residues. Germline loops: CDR1 MGHRA, CDR2 YSYEKL. Trimming removed 5 bases at V and 5 bases at J, with 14 bases between. The CDR3 bases are TGCGCCAGCAGCGTAGGGGAAGCAAGAGATACGCAGTATTTT. Its translation: CASSVGEARDTQYF.

The chain carries TRBV19 and TRBJ2-5, with TRBD2 matching 7 bases. The CDR3 covers 14 residues. The germline gives CDR1 LNHDA, CDR2 SQIVND (reference sequence). The V and J ends lost 4 bases and 5 bases, in that order; junction bases with no gene match: 7. This CDR3 is CASSKDTGRETQYF. For the CDR3, the DNA is TGTGCCAGTAGTAAAGACACCGGGAGGGAGACCCAGTACTTC.

In regard to this clonotype: Given a much more abundant clone one base away, this may be a read error. V gene TRBV12-3 or TRBV12-4 combines with J gene TRBJ2-2; D tentatively fits TRBD1 or TRBD2 (5 bases each). This CDR3 is 15 amino acids long. The CDR3 DNA sequence: TGTGCCAGCAGTTTTGGCAGGGAAGACACCGGGGAGCTGCTTTTT. Its translation is CASSFGREDTGELLF.

With regard to this clonotype: A much larger clone differs from this one at a single base, so this may be a read error. The chain has TRBV7-3 and TRBJ2-7; 7 bases match TRBD2. The germline V gene encodes CDR1 SGHTA and CDR2 FQGTGA. The trim removed 8 bases at V and 0 bases at J, leaving 4 bases unmatched. The CDR3 has 13 amino acids. The CDR3 reads CASAGVPSYEQYF. CDR3 bases: TGTGCCAGCGCGGGGGTTCCCTCCTACGAGCAGTACTTC.

The chain is built from TRBV13 and TRBJ2-5; no reliable D call. V was trimmed by 4 bases and J by 2 bases, leaving 8 bases between them. The CDR3 is 13 amino acids. Germline CDR1 reads PRHDT; CDR2 reads FYEKMQ (reference sequence). The CDR3 here is CASSSPRQETQYF. CDR3 nucleotides: TGTGCCAGCAGCTCACCACGACAAGAGACCCAGTACTTC.

This clonotype was seen a few times. The chain couples TRBV18 to TRBJ1-1, with a tentative D call TRBD1 (5 bases). With 5 bases removed from V and 1 base from J, the gap between germline ends came to 17 bases. Looked up from germline, CDR1 is KGHSH and CDR2 is LQKENI. This CDR3 comprises 16 residues. The CDR3 DNA reads as TGTGCCAGCTCATTCATCCCCATAGGGGAGAACACTGAAGCTTTCTTT. This gives the protein CASSFIPIGENTEAFF.

This rearrangement joins TRBV6-1 to TRBJ1-4; D is perhaps TRBD1 (6 bases). V was clipped by 5 bases and J by 1 base, with 8 bases between them. This CDR3 contains 14 residues. Germline assignment: CDR1 MNHNS and CDR2 SASEGT. CDR3 residues: CASSRTVTNEKLFF. CDR3 sequence (DNA): TGTGCCAGCAGTCGGACAGTAACTAATGAAAAACTGTTTTTT.

This clonotype was counted ten times or more. The chain employs TRBV5-1 and TRBJ2-7; TRBD2 matches 9 bases. The J segment lost 0 bases and the V segment lost 4 bases, leaving 8 bases of the junction unmatched. Germline assignment: CDR1 SGHRS and CDR2 YFSETQ. The CDR3 has 16 residues. The CDR3 DNA follows: TGCGCCAGCAGCCCCCAACTAGCGGGCAGCTCCTACGAGCAGTACTTC. This sequence encodes CASSPQLAGSSYEQYF.

Of note for this clonotype: Relative to the germline gene, one junction end is altered; a read error may explain this. The chain has TRBV10-3 and TRBJ1-4, with D maybe TRBD1 (5 bases). Germline values: CDR1 ENHRY, CDR2 SYGVKD. The CDR3 is 18 amino acids. CDR3 sequence (DNA): TGTGCCATCAGTGAGTCGGCCCCGGGGGGACTGACTATTGAAAAACTGTTTTTT. Amino acids: CAISESAPGGLTIEKLFF.

The rearrangement joins TRBV7-2 to TRBJ2-7; D not resolved. The germline V gene encodes CDR1 SGHTA and CDR2 FQGNSA. The V end was cut by 4 bases, the J end by 5 bases, with 18 bases between. The CDR3 is 15 residues long. The CDR3 loop is CASSSYSPRMDEQYF. The CDR3 DNA follows: TGTGCCAGCAGCTCTTATAGTCCCAGGATGGACGAGCAGTACTTC. The full variable domain, with the rest looked up from reference TRBV7-2 and TRBJ2-7, is GAGVSQSPSNKVTEKGKDVELRCDPISGHTALYWYRQSLGQGLEFLIYFQGNSAPDKSGLPSDRFSAERTGGSVSTLTIQRTQQEDSAVYLCASSSYSPRMDEQYFGPGTRLTVT.

J is TRBJ1-5 and V is TRBV19; D unresolved. The germline V gene has CDR1 LNHDA and CDR2 SQIVND (reference sequence). The V end was cut by 4 bases, the J end by 0 bases, with 10 bases between. CDR3 length: 15 residues. This CDR3 reads CASSKIHPSNQPQHF. In nucleotides, the CDR3 is TGTGCCAGTAGTAAGATTCATCCTAGCAATCAGCCCCAGCATTTT. Complete variable domain (other parts from reference TRBV19 and TRBJ1-5): DGGITQSPKYLFRKEGQNVTLSCEQNLNHDAMYWYRQDPGQGLRLIYYSQIVNDFQKGDIAEGYSVSREKKESFPLTVTSAQKNPTAFYLCASSKIHPSNQPQHFGDGTRLSIL.

This clonotype was recorded many times. The V gene is TRBV5-1, the J gene TRBJ1-3, with a weak D call TRBD1 (6 bases). Germline V gives CDR1 SGHRS, CDR2 YFSETQ. The CDR3 contains 14 residues. With 8 bases removed from V and 2 bases from J, the gap between germline ends came to 14 bases. For the CDR3, the DNA is TGCGCCAGTACCATCGAGGGGGCTGGAAACACCATATATTTT. Translated, it gives CASTIEGAGNTIYF.

This clonotype occurred many times. The chain has TRBV20-1 and TRBJ2-3; TRBD2 matches 8 bases. Germline assignment: CDR1 DFQATT and CDR2 SNEGSKA (reference sequence). With V trimmed by 6 bases and J by 1 base, 6 bases remained unmatched. The CDR3 loop spans 14 amino acids. The CDR3 sequence: CSATGLDGTDTQYF. In DNA form, the CDR3 reads TGCAGTGCGACGGGACTAGACGGCACAGATACGCAGTATTTT.

This clonotype was recorded many times. The V and J genes are TRBV20-1 and TRBJ2-7; 7 nucleotides line up with TRBD1. The germline V gene encodes CDR1 DFQATT and CDR2 SNEGSKA (reference sequence). This CDR3 is 13 amino acids long. The junction had 5 bases not matched to a gene; V was cut back by 5 bases and J by 1 base. The CDR3: CSALRQGSYEQYF. The CDR3 DNA sequence: TGCAGTGCTTTACGACAGGGTTCCTACGAGCAGTACTTC.

This clonotype was counted ten times or more. This chain joins TRBV27 and TRBJ2-5, with 7 bases identical to TRBD1. V gave up 6 bases and J gave up 4 bases; unmatched junction bases: 5. The CDR3 spans 13 residues. The germline gives CDR1 MNHEY, CDR2 SMNVEV (reference sequence). DNA of the CDR3: TGTGCCAGCAGCGGGACAGTCCGAGAGACCCAGTACTTC. It codes for CASSGTVRETQYF.

This clonotype appeared many times. The rearrangement joins TRBV6-1 to TRBJ2-5, with 9 bases lining up with TRBD2. V was clipped by 6 bases and J by 5 bases; unmatched bases: 10. The CDR3 has 15 residues. CDR1 is MNHNS, CDR2 SASEGT, per germline. For the CDR3, the DNA is TGTGCCAGCAGAGATCCTAGCGGGGTTCGGGAGACCCAGTACTTC. This sequence encodes CASRDPSGVRETQYF.

This clonotype occurred many times. The chain has TRBV5-1 and TRBJ2-7, with D possibly matching TRBD2 (5 bases). The CDR3 spans 15 residues. Deletions cut 0 bases from V and 3 bases from J, with 13 bases between. Germline V gene data show CDR1 as SGHRS and CDR2 as YFSETQ. The CDR3 DNA follows: TGCGCCAGCAGCTTGGCCGAGGGAGCGGTCTACGAGCAGTACTTC. Its translation is CASSLAEGAVYEQYF.

This clonotype turned up a few times. The chain is built from TRBV13 and TRBJ1-2; perhaps TRBD1 as D (5 bases). This CDR3 has 16 residues. V was clipped by 5 bases and J by 3 bases, with 19 bases between them. CDR1 PRHDT and CDR2 FYEKMQ come from the germline V gene (reference sequence). CDR3 region: CASSPTGTSGDYGYTF. The CDR3 bases are TGTGCCAGCAGCCCCACGGGGACTTCCGGGGACTATGGCTACACCTTC. Looking up the rest from reference TRBV13 and TRBJ1-2 gives the full variable domain: AAGVIQSPRHLIKEKRETATLKCYPIPRHDTVYWYQQGPGQDPQFLISFYEKMQSDKGSIPDRFSAQQFSDYHSELNMSSLELGDSALYFCASSPTGTSGDYGYTFGSGTRLTVV.

Turning to this clonotype: The junction departs from the called germline gene at one end, perhaps through a read error. The chain employs TRBV3-1 and TRBJ1-1, with D hard to call. Germline CDR1 LGHDT, CDR2 YNNKEL (reference sequence). There are 13 residues in the CDR3. In DNA, the CDR3 is TGTGCCAGCAGCCAAGGGAGAAACACTGAAGCTCTCTTT. This codes for CASSQGRNTEALF.

This clonotype was seen ten or more times. The J gene is TRBJ2-1, the V gene TRBV5-5; D is ambiguous. V was shortened by 0 bases and J by 3 bases, with 7 bases between the two germline ends. Germline loops: CDR1 SGHKS, CDR2 YYEKEE (reference sequence). CDR3 length equals 14 residues. The CDR3 bases are TGTGCCAGCAGCTTGGGACGCAACTACAATGAGCAGTTCTTC. This codes for CASSLGRNYNEQFF.

V and J are TRBV28 and TRBJ2-1; 7 nucleotides line up with TRBD2. The ends lost 1 base at V and 6 bases at J; junction bases unmatched: 6. Germline CDR1 reads MDHEN; CDR2 reads SYDVKM. CDR3 length: 15 residues. The CDR3 loop is CASSLLAGEINEQFF. CDR3 sequence (DNA): TGTGCCAGCAGTTTATTAGCGGGCGAAATCAATGAGCAGTTCTTC.